The clone carrying this T cell receptor (beta chain) was detected ten times or more. Its antigen is undetermined. Trimming took 1 base from V and 0 from J, leaving 4 bases between them. CDR1 is SGHAT, CDR2 FQNNGV, per germline. The CDR3 runs to 14 residues. Researchers tagged individual cDNA molecules with unique molecular identifiers. TCRdb fed the 5' RACE reads into MiXCR, producing one record per CDR3 protein. The repertoire holds tens of thousands of distinct CDR3 sequences, about 5.8% seen once, with 5% to 6.5% in the top ten. The source of the sample is a study of early T cells in non-severe SARS-CoV-2 infection. Study summary: Bulk RNA from unsorted whole blood was sequenced; chains were unpaired.

Study-level findings and limits: VDJdb matching skewed toward anti-spike CD8 responses, missing private and CD4 specificities.

This rearrangement joins TRBV11-2 to TRBJ2-1, with unresolved D. Source material: whole blood. This TCR came from an adult who was a healthcare worker with PCR-confirmed SARS-CoV-2 infection or an uninfected control (not recorded which). The CDR3 DNA sequence: TGTGCCAGCAGCTTAGGGGGCTCCTACAATGAGCAGTTCTTC. As protein: CASSLGGSYNEQFF.